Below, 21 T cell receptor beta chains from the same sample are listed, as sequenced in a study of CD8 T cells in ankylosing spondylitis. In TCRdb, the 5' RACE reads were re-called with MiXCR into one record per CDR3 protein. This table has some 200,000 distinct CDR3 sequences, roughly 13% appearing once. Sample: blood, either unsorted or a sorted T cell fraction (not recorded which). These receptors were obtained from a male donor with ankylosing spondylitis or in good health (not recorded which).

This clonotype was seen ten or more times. The CDR3 loop reads CASEPLIYEQYF. The CDR3, as DNA: TGTGCCAGCGAACCCCTGATTTACGAGCAGTACTTC. The genes are TRBV2 and TRBJ2-7, with unresolved D. The ends were cut back, 8 bases at V and 4 bases at J, with 12 bases in the middle. The CDR3 consists of 12 residues. Looked up from germline, CDR1 is SNHLY and CDR2 is FYNNEI.

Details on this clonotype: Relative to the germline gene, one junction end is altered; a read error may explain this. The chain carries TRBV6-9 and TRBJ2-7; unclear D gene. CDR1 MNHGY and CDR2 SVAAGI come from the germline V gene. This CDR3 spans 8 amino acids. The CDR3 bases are TGTGCCAGCAGTTATAGTAACTTC. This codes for CASSYSNF.

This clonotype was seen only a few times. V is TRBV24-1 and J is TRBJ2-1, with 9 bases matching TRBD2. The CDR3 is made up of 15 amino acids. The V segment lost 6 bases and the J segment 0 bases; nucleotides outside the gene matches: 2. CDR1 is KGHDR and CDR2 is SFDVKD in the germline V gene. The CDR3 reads CATSSGRSSYNEQFF. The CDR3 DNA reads TGTGCCACCAGTAGCGGGAGGAGCTCCTACAATGAGCAGTTCTTC.

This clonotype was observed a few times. Here the CDR3 reads CASSGRLAAAYNEQFF. The DNA for the CDR3 is TGTGCCAGCAGCGGACGACTAGCGGCGGCCTACAATGAGCAGTTCTTC. This chain joins TRBV7-8 and TRBJ2-1; 9 bases agree with TRBD2. Germline trimming cut 5 bases from V and 2 bases from J; bases unmatched to any gene: 7. This CDR3 comprises 16 residues. The germline gives CDR1 SGHVS, CDR2 FQNEAQ.

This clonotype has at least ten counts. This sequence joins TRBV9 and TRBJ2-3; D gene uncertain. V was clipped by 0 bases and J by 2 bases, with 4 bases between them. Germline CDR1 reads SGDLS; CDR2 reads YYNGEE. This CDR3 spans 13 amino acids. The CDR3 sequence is CASSVGYTDTQYF. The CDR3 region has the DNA TGTGCCAGCAGCGTAGGGTACACAGATACGCAGTATTTT.

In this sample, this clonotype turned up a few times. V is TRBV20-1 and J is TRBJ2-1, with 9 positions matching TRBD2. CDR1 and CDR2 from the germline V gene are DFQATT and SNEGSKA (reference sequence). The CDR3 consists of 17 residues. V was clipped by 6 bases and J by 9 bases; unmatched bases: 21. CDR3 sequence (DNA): TGCAGTGCCCCCAGGGACGCGGGGGGGCCAAGGTTAGGTGAGCAGTTCTTC. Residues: CSAPRDAGGPRLGEQFF.

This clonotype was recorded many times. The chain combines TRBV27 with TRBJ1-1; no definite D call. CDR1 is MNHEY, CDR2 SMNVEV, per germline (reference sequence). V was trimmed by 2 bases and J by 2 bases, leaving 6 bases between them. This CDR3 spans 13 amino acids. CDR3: CASSLLLNTEAFF. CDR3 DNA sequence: TGTGCCAGCAGTTTACTTCTCAACACTGAAGCTTTCTTT.

CDR3 amino acids: CASSFPQGTATSSSYEQYF. The CDR3 nucleotides read TGTGCCAGCAGCTTCCCACAGGGAACCGCGACTTCTAGCTCCTACGAGCAGTACTTC. This chain connects TRBV5-4 to TRBJ2-7, with D possibly being TRBD1 (6 bases). The V and J ends lost 2 bases and 0 bases respectively, with 24 bases between them. The CDR3 has 19 amino acids. CDR1 and CDR2 (germline): SGHNT, YYREEE (reference sequence).

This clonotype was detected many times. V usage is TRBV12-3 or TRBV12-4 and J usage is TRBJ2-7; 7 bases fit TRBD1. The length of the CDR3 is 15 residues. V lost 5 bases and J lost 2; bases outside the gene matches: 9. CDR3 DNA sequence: TGTGCCAGCAGTGGGACAGCCCCCTCCCCCTACGAGCAGTACTTC. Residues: CASSGTAPSPYEQYF.

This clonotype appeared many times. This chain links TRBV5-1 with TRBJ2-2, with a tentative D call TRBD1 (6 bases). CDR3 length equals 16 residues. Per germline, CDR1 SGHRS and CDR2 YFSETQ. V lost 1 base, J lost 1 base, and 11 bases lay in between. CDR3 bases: TGCGCCAGCAGCTTGTCCCTCAGGGGGAACACCGGGGAGCTGTTTTTT. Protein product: CASSLSLRGNTGELFF.

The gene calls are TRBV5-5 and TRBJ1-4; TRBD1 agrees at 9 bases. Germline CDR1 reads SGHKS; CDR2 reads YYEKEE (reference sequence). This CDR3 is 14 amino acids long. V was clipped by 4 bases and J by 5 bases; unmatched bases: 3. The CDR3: CASSPGQGNEKLFF. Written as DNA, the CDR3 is TGTGCCAGCAGCCCCGGACAGGGGAATGAAAAACTGTTTTTT.

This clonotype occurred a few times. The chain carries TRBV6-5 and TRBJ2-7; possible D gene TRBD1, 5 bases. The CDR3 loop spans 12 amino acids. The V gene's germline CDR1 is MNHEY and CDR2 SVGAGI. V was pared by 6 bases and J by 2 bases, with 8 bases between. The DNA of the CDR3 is TGTGCCAGCAGAGGGGATACCTACGAGCAGTACTTC. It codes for CASRGDTYEQYF.

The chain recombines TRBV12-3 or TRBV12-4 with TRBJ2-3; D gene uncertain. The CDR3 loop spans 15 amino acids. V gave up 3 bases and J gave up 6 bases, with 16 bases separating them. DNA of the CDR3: TGTGCCAGCAGTTTCGACGGTTTTAATGTGGATACGCAGTATTTT. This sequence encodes CASSFDGFNVDTQYF.

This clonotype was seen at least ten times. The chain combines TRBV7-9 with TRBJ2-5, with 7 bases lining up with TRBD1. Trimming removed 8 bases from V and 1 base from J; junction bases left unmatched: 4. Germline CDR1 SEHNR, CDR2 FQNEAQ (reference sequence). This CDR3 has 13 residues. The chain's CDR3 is CASAWDSQETQYF. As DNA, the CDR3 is TGTGCCAGCGCCTGGGACAGCCAAGAGACCCAGTACTTC.

Here the CDR3 reads CSARDRELAGVKETQYF. The CDR3 bases are TGCAGTGCTAGAGATCGGGAACTAGCGGGGGTCAAAGAGACCCAGTACTTC. The rearrangement joins TRBV20-1 to TRBJ2-5, with TRBD2 identical over 11 bases. With V trimmed by 0 bases and J by 3 bases, 9 bases remained unmatched. This CDR3 spans 17 amino acids. The germline CDR1 and CDR2 sequences are DFQATT and SNEGSKA (reference sequence).

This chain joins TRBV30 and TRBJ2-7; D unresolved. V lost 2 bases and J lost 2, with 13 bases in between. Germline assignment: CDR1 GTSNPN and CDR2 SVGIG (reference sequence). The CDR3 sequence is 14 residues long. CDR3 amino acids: CAWSFATGAYEQYF. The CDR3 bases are TGTGCCTGGAGTTTTGCGACTGGCGCCTACGAGCAGTACTTC. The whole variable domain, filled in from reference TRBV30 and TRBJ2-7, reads SQTIHQWPATLVQPVGSPLSLECTVEGTSNPNLYWYRQAAGRGLQLLFYSVGIGQISSEVPQNLSASRPQDRQFILSSKKLLLSDSGFYLCAWSFATGAYEQYFGPGTRLTVT.

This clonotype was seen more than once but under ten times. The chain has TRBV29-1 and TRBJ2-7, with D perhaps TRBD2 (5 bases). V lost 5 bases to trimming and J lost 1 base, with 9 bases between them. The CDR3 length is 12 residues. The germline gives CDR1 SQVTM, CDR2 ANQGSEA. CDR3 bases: TGCAGCGTTCGGACGGGATCCTACGAGCAGTACTTC. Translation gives CSVRTGSYEQYF.

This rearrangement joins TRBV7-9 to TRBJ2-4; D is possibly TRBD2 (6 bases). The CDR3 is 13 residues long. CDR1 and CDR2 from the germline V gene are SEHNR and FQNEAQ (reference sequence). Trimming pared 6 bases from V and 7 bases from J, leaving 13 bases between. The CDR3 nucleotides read TGTGCCAGCAGACCGGGGGAGACCAACATTCAGTACTTC. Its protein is CASRPGETNIQYF.

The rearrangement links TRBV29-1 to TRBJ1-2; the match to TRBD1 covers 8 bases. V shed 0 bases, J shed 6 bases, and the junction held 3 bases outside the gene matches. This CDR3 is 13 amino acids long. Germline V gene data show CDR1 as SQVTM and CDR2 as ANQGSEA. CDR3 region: CSVEDEDRDGYTF. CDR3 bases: TGCAGCGTTGAAGATGAGGACAGGGATGGCTACACCTTC.

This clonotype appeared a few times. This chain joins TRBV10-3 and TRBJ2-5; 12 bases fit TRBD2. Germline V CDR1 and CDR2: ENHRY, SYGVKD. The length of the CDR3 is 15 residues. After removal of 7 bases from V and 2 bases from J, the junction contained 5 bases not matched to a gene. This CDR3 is CAITPGLAGQETQYF. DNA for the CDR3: TGTGCCATCACTCCGGGACTAGCGGGTCAAGAGACCCAGTACTTC.

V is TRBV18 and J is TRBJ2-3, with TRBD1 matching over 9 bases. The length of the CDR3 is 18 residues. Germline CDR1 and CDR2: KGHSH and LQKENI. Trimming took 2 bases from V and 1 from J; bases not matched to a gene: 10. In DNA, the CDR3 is TGTGCCAGCTCACCAAGGGACAGGGTGACTTTAGGCACAGATACGCAGTATTTT. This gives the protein CASSPRDRVTLGTDTQYF.